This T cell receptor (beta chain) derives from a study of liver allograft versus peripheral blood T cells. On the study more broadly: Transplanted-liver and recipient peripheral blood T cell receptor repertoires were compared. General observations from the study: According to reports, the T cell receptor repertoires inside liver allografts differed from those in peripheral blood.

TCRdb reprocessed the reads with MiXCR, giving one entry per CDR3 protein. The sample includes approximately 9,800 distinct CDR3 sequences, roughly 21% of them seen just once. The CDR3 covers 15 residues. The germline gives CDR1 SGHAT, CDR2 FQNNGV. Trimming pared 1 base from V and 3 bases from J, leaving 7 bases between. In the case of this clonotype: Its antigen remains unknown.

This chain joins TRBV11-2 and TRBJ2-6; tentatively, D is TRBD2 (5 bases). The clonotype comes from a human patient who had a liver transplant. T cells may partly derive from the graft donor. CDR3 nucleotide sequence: TGTGCCAGCAGCTTAGCCAGCGGTGGGGCCAACGTCCTGACTTTC. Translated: CASSLASGGANVLTF. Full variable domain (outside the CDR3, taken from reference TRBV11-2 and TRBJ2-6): EAGVAQSPRYKIIEKRQSVAFWCNPISGHATLYWYQQILGQGPKLLIQFQNNGVVDDSQLPKDRFSAERLKGVDSTLKIQPAKLEDSAVYLCASSLASGGANVLTFGAGSRLTVL.